One and the same sample provided the 27 T cell receptor beta chains below, sequenced in a study of TIL therapy for anti-PD-1-resistant metastatic lung cancer. This was the immunoSEQ v3 assay. Using immunoSEQ multiplex PCR, the repertoire was profiled, and TCRdb retains in-frame clones only, with some absent. The sample includes under 55,000 clones, roughly 85% of them seen just once. As for time point: pre-treatment sample, taken before nivolumab and TIL therapy. Sequenced here: blood, sampled at baseline. The receptors were gathered from a woman aged 30 to 85 with non-small cell lung cancer.

The chain employs TRBV14 and TRBJ2-7; D remains unclear. Trimming left V 2 bases short and J 0 bases short, with 8 bases between. Germline V gives CDR1 SGHDN, CDR2 FVKESK. The CDR3 covers 14 residues. The CDR3, as DNA: TGTGCCAGCAGCCAACTAATGCACTCCTACGAGCAGTACTTC. Its protein is CASSQLMHSYEQYF.

The J gene is TRBJ2-3, the V gene TRBV29-1; 11 bases align to TRBD2. Germline CDR1 reads SQVTM; CDR2 reads ANQGSEA. The V gene end was trimmed by 5 bases and the J gene end by 5 bases; junction bases not matched to a gene: 3. The CDR3 runs 13 residues. CDR3: CSVRGTSGDTQYF. In DNA, the CDR3 is TGCAGCGTTAGAGGGACTAGCGGAGATACGCAGTATTTT.

The genes are TRBV9 and TRBJ2-2; the D gene is possibly TRBD2 (6 bases). The germline V gene encodes CDR1 SGDLS and CDR2 YYNGEE. Trimming took 0 bases from V and 6 from J, leaving 9 bases between them. The CDR3 runs to 14 residues. CDR3 amino acids: CASSVVGGAGELFF. In nucleotides, the CDR3 is TGTGCCAGCAGCGTAGTAGGAGGGGCCGGGGAGCTGTTTTTT.

V gene TRBV13 combines with J gene TRBJ1-1, with D possibly matching TRBD1 (5 bases). This CDR3 is built from 16 residues. Germline V gives CDR1 PRHDT, CDR2 FYEKMQ (reference sequence). The germline V and J ends were trimmed by 4 bases and 5 bases, with 20 bases remaining between them. CDR3: CASSYVPGGTMTEAFF. The CDR3 region has the DNA TGTGCCAGCAGCTACGTCCCCGGGGGTACGATGACTGAAGCTTTCTTT. Variable domain in full (rest from reference TRBV13 and TRBJ1-1): AAGVIQSPRHLIKEKRETATLKCYPIPRHDTVYWYQQGPGQDPQFLISFYEKMQSDKGSIPDRFSAQQFSDYHSELNMSSLELGDSALYFCASSYVPGGTMTEAFFGQGTRLTVV.

The rearrangement links TRBV27 to TRBJ1-5, with a weak D call TRBD1 (6 bases). V was cut by 8 bases and J by 9 bases, with 26 bases left in between. Germline CDR1 reads MNHEY; CDR2 reads SMNVEV (reference sequence). CDR3 length equals 16 residues. The CDR3 sequence is CASRKGGTGAVWPQHF. The CDR3 coding sequence is TGTGCCAGCCGAAAAGGGGGGACGGGTGCGGTTTGGCCCCAGCATTTT.

This clone was picked up a small number of times. The chain combines TRBV5-1 with TRBJ2-7; D possibly corresponds to TRBD1 (5 bases). Looked up from germline, CDR1 is SGHRS and CDR2 is YFSETQ. Between the trimmed V and J ends, which lost 1 base and 3 bases, there was a span of 8 bases. The CDR3 runs to 13 residues. In DNA form, the CDR3 reads TGCGCCAGCAGCTTGCAAGGGGACTACGAGCAGTACTTC. It specifies CASSLQGDYEQYF.

The chain links TRBV15 to TRBJ1-2; maybe TRBD1 (6 bases). Germline CDR1 reads LNHNV; CDR2 reads YYDKDF (reference sequence). V lost 5 bases, J lost 3 bases, and 7 bases lay in between. This CDR3 contains 12 residues. CDR3: CATSHRDYGYTF. The CDR3 region has the DNA TGTGCCACCAGCCACAGGGACTATGGCTACACCTTC. Full variable domain (outside the CDR3, taken from reference TRBV15 and TRBJ1-2): DAMVIQNPRYQVTQFGKPVTLSCSQTLNHNVMYWYQQKSSQAPKLLFHYYDKDFNNEADTPDNFQSRRPNTSFCFLDIRSPGLGDTAMYLCATSHRDYGYTFGSGTRLTVV.

The CDR3 DNA reads as TGTGCCAGCAGGGCGGACAGGGGGTTGGAAAATGGCTACACCTTC. Protein sequence: CASRADRGLENGYTF. The chain is built from TRBV6-1 and TRBJ1-2; 10 bases fit TRBD1. This CDR3 is 15 amino acids long. V was pared by 6 bases and J by 6 bases, with 10 bases of the junction left unmatched. Germline V gene lookup returns CDR1 MNHNS and CDR2 SASEGT.

This chain links TRBV19 with TRBJ2-2, with 7 nucleotides matching TRBD1. The CDR3 contains 15 residues. The germline gives CDR1 LNHDA, CDR2 SQIVND (reference sequence). V was clipped by 6 bases and J by 1 base; unmatched bases: 5. CDR3 sequence: CASRQGSENTGELFF. As DNA, the CDR3 is TGTGCCAGTAGACAGGGGTCGGAGAACACCGGGGAGCTGTTTTTT.

The CDR3 nucleotides read TGTGCCAGTAGACGTAGGGTTGCGGGACTCACAGATACGCAGTATTTT. Its protein is CASRRRVAGLTDTQYF. The chain employs TRBV19 and TRBJ2-3; D is perhaps TRBD2 (6 bases). V was clipped by 6 bases and J by 2 bases, with 18 bases between them. This CDR3 comprises 16 residues. Germline CDR1 reads LNHDA; CDR2 reads SQIVND (reference sequence).

The chain has TRBV6-6 and TRBJ1-5; the D is unclear. Germline V CDR1 and CDR2: MNHNY, SVGAGI (reference sequence). This CDR3 has 15 amino acids. Trimming cost V 2 bases and J 2 bases, with 10 bases left between them. The CDR3: CASSYRQGGNQPQHF. The CDR3 DNA reads TGTGCCAGCAGTTACCGCCAAGGTGGCAATCAGCCCCAGCATTTT.

The gene calls are TRBV5-5 and TRBJ2-7; a weak D match, TRBD1 (6 bases). The CDR3 runs to 13 residues. Germline V gives CDR1 SGHKS, CDR2 YYEKEE (reference sequence). Trimming pared 1 base from V and 6 bases from J, leaving 11 bases between. The CDR3: CASSLSGQLEQYF. The CDR3 DNA sequence: TGTGCCAGCAGCTTGTCAGGACAGCTCGAGCAGTACTTC.

V gene TRBV6-5 combines with J gene TRBJ2-1; possible D gene TRBD2, 5 bases. In germline, CDR1 is MNHEY, CDR2 SVGAGI. The CDR3 covers 15 residues. V was cut by 5 bases and J by 4 bases, with 15 bases left in between. The CDR3 DNA reads TGTGCCAGCAGTCGGACGGGGAACATTTACAATGAGCAGTTCTTC. Its translation is CASSRTGNIYNEQFF.

This chain links TRBV27 with TRBJ1-1, with a tentative D call TRBD1 (6 bases). Germline V lookup: CDR1 MNHEY, CDR2 SMNVEV (reference sequence). The CDR3 is 15 residues long. V gave up 10 bases and J gave up 0 bases, with 18 bases separating them. The CDR3 loop is CANPTLQGMNTEAFF. In DNA form, the CDR3 reads TGTGCCAACCCGACCTTACAGGGCATGAACACTGAAGCTTTCTTT.

The chain joins TRBV9 to TRBJ2-5; 15 bases fit TRBD2. After removal of 1 base from V and 5 bases from J, the junction contained 9 bases not matched to a gene. This CDR3 contains 18 residues. The germline CDR1 and CDR2 sequences are SGDLS and YYNGEE. The CDR3 loop reads CASSVQPGLAGGGETQYF. The CDR3 nucleotides are TGTGCCAGCAGCGTACAACCGGGACTAGCGGGGGGCGGGGAGACCCAGTACTTC. The whole variable domain, filled in from reference TRBV9 and TRBJ2-5, reads DSGVTQTPKHLITATGQRVTLRCSPRSGDLSVYWYQQSLDQGLQFLIQYYNGEERAKGNILERFSAQQFPDLHSELNLSSLELGDSALYFCASSVQPGLAGGGETQYFGPGTRLLVL.

This rearrangement joins TRBV5-1 to TRBJ1-1; D is unresolved. CDR3 length: 13 amino acids. The V end lost 5 bases, the J end lost 3 bases, and 11 bases lay between the germline ends. In germline, CDR1 is SGHRS, CDR2 YFSETQ. This CDR3 is CASSPQEYTEAFF. In DNA, the CDR3 is TGCGCCAGCAGTCCCCAGGAGTACACTGAAGCTTTCTTT.

J is TRBJ2-3 and V is TRBV7-2; 10 bases are shared with TRBD2. The V gene end was trimmed by 5 bases and the J gene end by 6 bases; junction bases not matched to a gene: 11. The CDR3 loop spans 16 amino acids. Germline V gene data show CDR1 as SGHTA and CDR2 as FQGNSA. The CDR3 DNA reads as TGTGCCAGCAGCAGGGTAGCGGGGGGCCTCTCTGATACGCAGTATTTT. Translation gives CASSRVAGGLSDTQYF.

This chain joins TRBV15 and TRBJ1-2, with D possibly TRBD1 on 6 matching bases. V was clipped by 1 base and J by 8 bases, with 14 bases between them. The CDR3 extends over 14 amino acids. Germline CDR1 LNHNV, CDR2 YYDKDF (reference sequence). The CDR3: CATSRGSGEGGYTF. The CDR3 region has the DNA TGTGCCACCAGCAGAGGGTCAGGGGAGGGCGGCTACACCTTC.

In this sample, this clone turned up a few times. The J gene is TRBJ1-1, the V gene TRBV7-9; possibly TRBD1 for D (6 bases). The CDR3 has 13 amino acids. The germline gives CDR1 SEHNR, CDR2 FQNEAQ (reference sequence). Between the trimmed V and J ends, which lost 5 bases and 7 bases, there was a span of 14 bases. For the CDR3, the DNA is TGTGCCAGCAGCCCGTTAGACAGGAATGAAGCTTTCTTT. This encodes CASSPLDRNEAFF.

This sequence joins TRBV27 and TRBJ2-7; D may be TRBD1 (6 bases). This CDR3 is built from 13 residues. Germline V gene lookup returns CDR1 MNHEY and CDR2 SMNVEV (reference sequence). V was shortened by 11 bases and J by 4 bases, with 18 bases between the two germline ends. CDR3 protein: CASRTGTGYEQYF. CDR3 bases: TGTGCCTCTAGAACAGGGACGGGATACGAGCAGTACTTC.

This clone was seen a single time. The chain has TRBV4-1 and TRBJ2-4; the D gene is possibly TRBD2 (6 bases). With 1 base removed from V and 0 bases from J, the gap between germline ends came to 10 bases. The CDR3 covers 16 residues. Germline-derived CDR1 and CDR2 are MGHRA and YSYEKL. The CDR3 bases are TGCGCCAGCAGCCAAGTCGGGAGAGAAGCCAAAAACATTCAGTACTTC. Residues: CASSQVGREAKNIQYF.

This clone was seen only a few times. V and J are TRBV28 and TRBJ1-2; D gene uncertain. V shed 0 bases and J shed 5 bases, with 7 bases lying between them. Germline V CDR1 and CDR2: MDHEN, SYDVKM. This CDR3 comprises 13 residues. CDR3 DNA sequence: TGTGCCAGCAGTTTATGGGCGGAGTATGGCTACACCTTC. This codes for CASSLWAEYGYTF.

The chain is built from TRBV6-1 and TRBJ1-4, with D possibly being TRBD1 (5 bases). The CDR3 is 12 amino acids. Germline V lookup: CDR1 MNHNS, CDR2 SASEGT. Trimming took off 8 bases at V and 4 bases at J, with 8 bases between the two ends. CDR3 DNA sequence: TGTGCCAGCGTCAGGGATAATGAAAAACTGTTTTTT. Residues: CASVRDNEKLFF.

The chain is built from TRBV28 and TRBJ2-5, with D possibly matching TRBD2 (5 bases). Germline V gene data show CDR1 as MDHEN and CDR2 as SYDVKM. V lost 6 bases and J lost 9, with 17 bases in between. The CDR3 is 13 amino acids. This chain's CDR3 is CASSRGNKGAQYF. DNA for the CDR3: TGTGCCAGCAGCCGAGGGAACAAAGGTGCCCAGTACTTC.

The chain joins TRBV28 to TRBJ2-7; no clear D gene. V was pared by 5 bases and J by 4 bases, with 9 bases between. Germline V gene lookup returns CDR1 MDHEN and CDR2 SYDVKM. The CDR3 loop spans 12 amino acids. The CDR3 is CASSSSIYEQYF. In DNA, the CDR3 is TGTGCCAGCAGTAGTAGTATATACGAGCAGTACTTC.

The chain links TRBV28 to TRBJ1-2; a possible D gene is TRBD1 (5 bases). This CDR3 contains 12 residues. Between the trimmed V and J ends, which lost 5 bases and 5 bases, there was a span of 9 bases. Germline CDR1 and CDR2: MDHEN and SYDVKM. CDR3 region: CASSPGGYGYTF. The CDR3 nucleotides read TGTGCCAGCAGTCCGGGGGGGTATGGCTACACCTTC.

The chain employs TRBV29-1 and TRBJ2-2; 8 positions agree with TRBD1. This CDR3 is 13 amino acids long. V shed 4 bases, J shed 5 bases, and the junction held 3 bases outside the gene matches. Germline V gene data show CDR1 as SQVTM and CDR2 as ANQGSEA. The CDR3: CSVVTGGTGELFF. The CDR3 DNA sequence: TGCAGCGTTGTCACAGGGGGAACCGGGGAGCTGTTTTTT.